A single sample gave rise to the 26 T cell receptor beta chains below, sequenced in a study of vaccination and CD4 T cells after COVID-19 (dated by TCRdb to the early 2020s). Interpreted using the paper, the treatment or condition label stands for: roughly ten-day PBMC culture with coronavirus spike peptide pools or control peptides (ViraFEST assay). To prepare the library, PCR was applied. The sequencer was an Illumina iSeq 100. At the Johns Hopkins FTIC core, DNA from the cultured CD4+ T cells underwent TCR sequencing with the Oncomine TCR Beta short-read assay. The public sequencing data were trimmed at Q25 with fastp and processed into clonotypes with MiXCR by TCRdb, which kept only in-frame beta chains. Each entry merges the rows of one CDR3 protein and shows their most common DNA and genes. Across this sample there are about 15,000 distinct CDR3 sequences, with around 48% seen only once. The ten most abundant clones make up approximately 13% of the sample.

These receptors are not linked to any known antigen. The sequenced sample consisted of CD4+ T cells from blood, cultured in vitro. The receptors were sampled from a human donor who had recovered from COVID-19.

CDR3 in amino acids: CASSLAYAGGSQTQYF. DNA for the CDR3: TGTGCCAGCAGCTTAGCGTACGCGGGAGGGTCTCAGACCCAGTACTTC. This chain links TRBV7-9 with TRBJ2-5; 9 nucleotides match TRBD2. The CDR3 spans 16 residues. Germline values: CDR1 SEHNR, CDR2 FQNEAQ (reference sequence). The ends lost 0 bases at V and 6 bases at J; junction bases unmatched: 8.

The sample holds a few counts of this clonotype. The chain links TRBV4-1 to TRBJ1-1; 8 nucleotides agree with TRBD1. This CDR3 comprises 16 residues. Looked up from germline, CDR1 is MGHRA and CDR2 is YSYEKL. V lost 1 base to trimming and J lost 4 bases; unmatched junction nucleotides: 8. CDR3 amino acids: CASSQGQGAYGTEAFF. The DNA for the CDR3 is TGCGCCAGCAGCCAAGGCCAGGGGGCATACGGCACTGAAGCTTTCTTT.

This chain connects TRBV5-1 to TRBJ2-3, with 9 bases matching TRBD1. V shed 2 bases and J 4 bases; nucleotides not matched to a gene: 2. The CDR3 sequence is 14 residues long. The germline CDR1 and CDR2 sequences are SGHRS and YFSETQ. CDR3 protein: CASSFGTGPDTQYF. DNA of the CDR3: TGCGCCAGCAGCTTTGGGACAGGGCCAGATACGCAGTATTTT.

This clonotype was seen only a few times. Written as DNA, the CDR3 is TGTGCCAGCAGCCTAGAACTGTTACAGGGATCGAACACCGGGGAGCTGTTTTTT. It translates to CASSLELLQGSNTGELFF. This chain joins TRBV4-2 and TRBJ2-2; tentative D call: TRBD1 (6 bases). Germline assignment: CDR1 LGHNA and CDR2 YNFKEQ. V lost 4 bases and J lost 0, with 18 bases in between. The CDR3 covers 18 residues.

V and J are TRBV12-3 or TRBV12-4 and TRBJ2-1, with a weak D call TRBD2 (6 bases). V lost 4 bases and J lost 0, with 7 bases in between. The length of the CDR3 is 14 residues. This CDR3 is CASSSAGSYNEQFF. The CDR3 DNA sequence: TGTGCCAGCAGTTCAGCGGGCTCCTACAATGAGCAGTTCTTC.

The chain employs TRBV6-1 and TRBJ1-3; maybe TRBD1 (6 bases). V was shortened by 10 bases and J by 3 bases, with 13 bases between the two germline ends. The CDR3 covers 13 residues. Germline values: CDR1 MNHNS, CDR2 SASEGT. The CDR3 protein is CATGGTLGNTIYF. CDR3 DNA sequence: TGTGCCACCGGCGGGACACTTGGAAACACCATATATTTT.

The chain joins TRBV11-2 to TRBJ2-7, with TRBD1 matching 9 bases. This CDR3 contains 17 residues. CDR1 is SGHAT and CDR2 is FQNNGV in the germline V gene. Germline trimming cut 6 bases from V and 0 bases from J; bases unmatched to any gene: 12. CDR3 nucleotides: TGTGCCAGCAGATCCTATCCGGGACAGGGTAACTCCTACGAGCAGTACTTC. Its protein is CASRSYPGQGNSYEQYF.

This clonotype was detected only a few times. This sequence joins TRBV9 and TRBJ2-7, with a weak D call TRBD1 (5 bases). Germline V gives CDR1 SGDLS, CDR2 YYNGEE. V was trimmed by 3 bases and J by 2 bases, leaving 12 bases between them. This CDR3 is 14 amino acids long. CDR3 sequence (DNA): TGTGCCAGCAGCGCCCCGACAGCTCCCTACGAGCAGTACTTC. Encoded protein: CASSAPTAPYEQYF.

Points on this clonotype: An end of the junction does not agree with germline; a read error may underlie this. The V gene is TRBV10-3, the J gene TRBJ1-6, with D unclear. The CDR3 has 15 amino acids. CDR1 and CDR2 from the germline V gene are ENHRY and SYGVKD. The CDR3 spells CASSYSNGYASPLHF. CDR3 bases: TGTGCCAGCAGTTACTCGAATGGGTACGCTTCACCCCTCCACTTT.

The gene calls are TRBV7-3 and TRBJ1-6, with 7 bases identical to TRBD1. CDR3 length: 15 residues. Losses at the gene ends were 2 bases for V and 9 bases for J; bases not matched to a gene: 7. Germline V gene sequence: CDR1 SGHTA, CDR2 FQGTGA. In nucleotides, the CDR3 is TGTGCCAGCAGCTTAGACTCAGGGGGTCGTTCACCCCTCCACTTT. Protein sequence: CASSLDSGGRSPLHF. The full variable domain, rest sourced from reference TRBV7-3 and TRBJ1-6, is GAGVSQTPSNKVTEKGKYVELRCDPISGHTALYWYRQSLGQGPEFLIYFQGTGAADDSGLPNDRFFAVRPEGSVSTLKIQRTERGDSAVYLCASSLDSGGRSPLHFGNGTRLTVT.

This clonotype was counted only a few times. The DNA for the CDR3 is TGCGCCAGCAGTCAAGGCCAGGCAGGGGATTTGGGGGATGGCTACACCTTC. Protein sequence: CASSQGQAGDLGDGYTF. The chain links TRBV23-1 to TRBJ1-2; a weak D match, TRBD1 (6 bases). TRBV23-1 is known as an ORF, though its function is uncertain. Deletions cut 2 bases from V and 6 bases from J, with 22 bases between. There are 17 residues in the CDR3.

V gene TRBV5-4 combines with J gene TRBJ2-5; 8 bases are a match to TRBD2. There are 15 residues in the CDR3. In germline, CDR1 is SGHNT, CDR2 YYREEE (reference sequence). V lost 5 bases and J lost 7; bases outside the gene matches: 13. The CDR3 sequence: CASRSDGTSRGTQYF. CDR3 DNA: TGTGCCAGCAGATCCGATGGGACTAGTAGGGGGACCCAGTACTTC.

This chain connects TRBV29-1 to TRBJ1-3; D perhaps matches TRBD1 (5 bases). The germline gives CDR1 SQVTM, CDR2 ANQGSEA. The CDR3 consists of 14 residues. The V and J ends lost 3 bases and 2 bases respectively, with 11 bases between them. CDR3 sequence (DNA): TGCAGCGTTGACGAGGGGAGAGCTGGAAACACCATATATTTT. This codes for CSVDEGRAGNTIYF.

The chain links TRBV5-4 to TRBJ2-7, with D perhaps matching TRBD1 or TRBD2 (5 bases each). V was pared by 0 bases and J by 7 bases, with 11 bases between. There are 13 residues in the CDR3. Germline V CDR1 and CDR2: SGHNT, YYREEE (reference sequence). For the CDR3, the DNA is TGTGCCAGCAGCTTGGCTGGGGGAAGGGAGCAGTACTTC. Residues: CASSLAGGREQYF.

The CDR3 DNA follows: TGTGCCAGCAAGTTTTGGGGGGGCCTCTACGAGCAGTACTTC. Amino acids: CASKFWGGLYEQYF. The chain carries TRBV27 and TRBJ2-7; D is possibly TRBD2 (7 bases). This CDR3 has 14 residues. Germline V gene lookup returns CDR1 MNHEY and CDR2 SMNVEV (reference sequence). Trimming removed 7 bases from V and 3 bases from J, with 16 bases in between.

This chain connects TRBV2 to TRBJ2-6; perhaps TRBD1 as D (7 bases). The CDR3 has 13 residues. The ends were cut back, 10 bases at V and 4 bases at J, with 11 bases in the middle. Looked up from germline, CDR1 is SNHLY and CDR2 is FYNNEI. The CDR3 DNA reads TGTGCCAATCAGGGGGGCGGGGCCAACGTCCTGACTTTC. It codes for CANQGGGANVLTF.

The CDR3 bases are TGTGCCAGCAGCTTACAACCCCAGGCCCAAGAGACCCAGTACTTC. Encoded protein: CASSLQPQAQETQYF. The rearrangement uses TRBV11-2 and TRBJ2-5; no clear D gene. CDR3 size: 15 residues. Germline V CDR1 and CDR2: SGHAT, FQNNGV. V was pared by 2 bases and J by 1 base, with 11 bases between.

The rearrangement links TRBV6-1 to TRBJ2-3; a weak D match, TRBD2 (7 bases). The length of the CDR3 is 15 residues. V lost 6 bases and J lost 5, with 18 bases in between. CDR1 and CDR2 (germline): MNHNS, SASEGT. The CDR3 coding sequence is TGTGCCAGCAGCCTCTTGGGGGGGCGGGGAGATACGCAGTATTTT. Its protein is CASSLLGGRGDTQYF.

This clonotype has a handful of counts. V usage is TRBV7-9 and J usage is TRBJ2-3; possible D gene TRBD1, 5 bases. Germline V lookup: CDR1 SEHNR, CDR2 FQNEAQ (reference sequence). CDR3 length equals 14 residues. The V end lost 5 bases, the J end lost 0 bases, and 9 bases lay between the germline ends. The chain's CDR3 is CASSLWGSTDTQYF. The CDR3 DNA sequence: TGTGCCAGCAGCCTGTGGGGCAGCACAGATACGCAGTATTTT.

The chain is built from TRBV6-1 and TRBJ2-7, with unresolved D. Trimming pared 6 bases from V and 2 bases from J, leaving 23 bases between. The length of the CDR3 is 17 residues. Germline CDR1 and CDR2: MNHNS and SASEGT. The CDR3 loop reads CASSLHPLVRPAYEQYF. The CDR3, as DNA: TGTGCCAGCAGCCTACATCCCCTCGTTAGACCAGCCTACGAGCAGTACTTC.

This chain uses TRBV4-1 with TRBJ1-5; D might be TRBD1 (5 bases). The CDR3 is 15 residues long. Germline CDR1 is MGHRA and CDR2 is YSYEKL. Trimming pared 0 bases from V and 4 bases from J, leaving 10 bases between. For the CDR3, the DNA is TGCGCCAGCAGCCAAGATCTAGGGGCGAATCAGCCCCAGCATTTT. This sequence encodes CASSQDLGANQPQHF.

The genes are TRBV20-1 and TRBJ1-2; D is ambiguous. Trimming cost V 0 bases and J 2 bases, with 13 bases left between them. CDR1 is DFQATT and CDR2 is SNEGSKA in the germline V gene (reference sequence). This CDR3 is 15 amino acids long. CDR3 sequence: CSARDGTRPNYGYTF. The CDR3 region has the DNA TGCAGTGCTAGAGACGGAACTCGGCCGAACTATGGCTACACCTTC.

This clonotype was seen only a few times. This chain links TRBV6-1 with TRBJ1-2; D gene ambiguous. This CDR3 comprises 14 residues. Germline CDR1 reads MNHNS; CDR2 reads SASEGT. V was clipped by 1 base and J by 7 bases, with 13 bases between them. The CDR3 DNA follows: TGTGCCAGCAGTGAAGTCGAGGGAGGAGTTGGCTACACCTTC. Its protein product is CASSEVEGGVGYTF.

This clonotype occurred a few times. J is TRBJ2-5 and V is TRBV29-1; D remains unclear. V was clipped by 6 bases and J by 5 bases, with 10 bases between them. The CDR3 length is 11 residues. Germline CDR1 reads SQVTM; CDR2 reads ANQGSEA. CDR3 bases: TGCAGCGTGAGGACCGGGGAGACCCAGTACTTC. The encoded protein is CSVRTGETQYF.

This sequence joins TRBV11-3 and TRBJ2-2; 7 positions agree with TRBD1. Germline-derived CDR1 and CDR2 are SGHNT and YENEEA. Losses at the gene ends were 5 bases for V and 4 bases for J; bases not matched to a gene: 7. The CDR3 is 15 amino acids. The CDR3 region has the DNA TGTGCCAGCAGCCCCCGGGACAGTTTCACCGGGGAGCTGTTTTTT. Protein sequence: CASSPRDSFTGELFF.

The rearrangement uses TRBV6-5 and TRBJ2-5; D not certain. CDR1 is MNHEY and CDR2 is SVGAGI in the germline V gene. The CDR3 covers 16 residues. The germline V and J ends were trimmed by 1 base and 1 base, with 13 bases remaining between them. The CDR3 nucleotides are TGTGCCAGCAGTTACTTGCTACGCGGCAGCCAAGAGACCCAGTACTTC. It specifies CASSYLLRGSQETQYF.